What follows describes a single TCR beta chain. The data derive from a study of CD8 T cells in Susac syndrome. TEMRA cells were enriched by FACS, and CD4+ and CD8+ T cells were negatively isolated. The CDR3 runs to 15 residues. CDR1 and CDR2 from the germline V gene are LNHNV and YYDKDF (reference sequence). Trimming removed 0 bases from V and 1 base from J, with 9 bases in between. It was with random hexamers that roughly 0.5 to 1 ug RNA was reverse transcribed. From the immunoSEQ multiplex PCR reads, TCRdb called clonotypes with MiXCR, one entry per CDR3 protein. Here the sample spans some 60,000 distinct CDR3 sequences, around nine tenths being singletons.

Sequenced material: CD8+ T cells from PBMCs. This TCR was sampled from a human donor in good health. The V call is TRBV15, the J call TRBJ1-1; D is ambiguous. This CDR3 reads CATSRDRGENTEAFF. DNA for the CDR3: TGTGCCACCAGCAGAGATCGTGGTGAGAACACTGAAGCTTTCTTT. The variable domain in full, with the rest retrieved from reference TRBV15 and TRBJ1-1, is DAMVIQNPRYQVTQFGKPVTLSCSQTLNHNVMYWYQQKSSQAPKLLFHYYDKDFNNEADTPDNFQSRRPNTSFCFLDIRSPGLGDTAMYLCATSRDRGENTEAFFGQGTRLTVV.